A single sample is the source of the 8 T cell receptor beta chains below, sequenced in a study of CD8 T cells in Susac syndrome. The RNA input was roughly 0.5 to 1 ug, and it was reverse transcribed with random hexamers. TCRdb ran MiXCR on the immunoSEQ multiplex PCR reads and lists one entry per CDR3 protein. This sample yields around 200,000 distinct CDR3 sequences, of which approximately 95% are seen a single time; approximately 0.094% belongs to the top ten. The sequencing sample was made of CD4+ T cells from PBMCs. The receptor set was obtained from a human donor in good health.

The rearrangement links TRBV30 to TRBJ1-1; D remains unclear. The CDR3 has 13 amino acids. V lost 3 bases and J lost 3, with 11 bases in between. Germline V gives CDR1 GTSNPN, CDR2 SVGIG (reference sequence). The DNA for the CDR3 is TGTGCCTGGAGGAGTCGGACTTACACTGAAGCTTTCTTT. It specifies CAWRSRTYTEAFF. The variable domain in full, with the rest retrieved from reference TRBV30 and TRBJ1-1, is SQTIHQWPATLVQPVGSPLSLECTVEGTSNPNLYWYRQAAGRGLQLLFYSVGIGQISSEVPQNLSASRPQDRQFILSSKKLLLSDSGFYLCAWRSRTYTEAFFGQGTRLTVV.

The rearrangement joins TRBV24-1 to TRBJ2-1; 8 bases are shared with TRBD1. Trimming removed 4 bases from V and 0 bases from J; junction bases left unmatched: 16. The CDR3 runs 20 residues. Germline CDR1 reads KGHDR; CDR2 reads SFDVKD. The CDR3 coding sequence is TGTGCCACCAGTGACCAACGTCCCGGGACAGGTGCAAGCTCCTACAATGAGCAGTTCTTC. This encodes CATSDQRPGTGASSYNEQFF.

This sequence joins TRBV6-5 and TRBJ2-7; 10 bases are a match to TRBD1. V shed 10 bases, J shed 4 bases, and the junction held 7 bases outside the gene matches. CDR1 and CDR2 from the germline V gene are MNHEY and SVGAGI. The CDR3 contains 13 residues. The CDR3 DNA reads TGTGCCACCCGCCGGGACAGGGGTTACGAGCAGTACTTC. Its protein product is CATRRDRGYEQYF.

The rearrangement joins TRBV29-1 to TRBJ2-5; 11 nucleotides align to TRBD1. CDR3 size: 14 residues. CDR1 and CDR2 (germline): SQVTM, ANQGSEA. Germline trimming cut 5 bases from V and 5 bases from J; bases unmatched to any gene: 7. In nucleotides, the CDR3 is TGCAGCGTTCTACCGGGACAGGGGGGGGAGACCCAGTACTTC. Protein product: CSVLPGQGGETQYF.

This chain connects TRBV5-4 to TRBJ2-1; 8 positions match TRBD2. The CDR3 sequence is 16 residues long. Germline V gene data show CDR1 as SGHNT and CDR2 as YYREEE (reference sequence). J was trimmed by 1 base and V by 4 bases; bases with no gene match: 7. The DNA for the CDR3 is TGTGCCAGCAGCCCCCCGACTAGCGCTTCCTACAATGAGCAGTTCTTC. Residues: CASSPPTSASYNEQFF.

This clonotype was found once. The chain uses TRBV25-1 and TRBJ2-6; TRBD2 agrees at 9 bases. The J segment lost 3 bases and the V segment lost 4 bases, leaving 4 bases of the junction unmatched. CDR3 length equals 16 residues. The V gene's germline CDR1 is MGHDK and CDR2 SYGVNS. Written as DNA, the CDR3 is TGTGCCAGCAGTGTAGCGGGGGATGTTGGGGCCAACGTCCTGACTTTC. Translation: CASSVAGDVGANVLTF.

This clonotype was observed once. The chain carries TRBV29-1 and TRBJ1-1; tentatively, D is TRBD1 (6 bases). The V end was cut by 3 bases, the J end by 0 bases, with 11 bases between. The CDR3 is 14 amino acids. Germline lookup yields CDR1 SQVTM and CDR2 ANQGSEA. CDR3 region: CSVDRGPLNTEAFF. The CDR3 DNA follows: TGCAGCGTTGACAGGGGACCCTTGAACACTGAAGCTTTCTTT.

CDR3 residues: CASSQEQLAGQDTQYF. Here the CDR3 DNA reads TGTGCCAGCAGCCAAGAGCAACTAGCGGGGCAAGATACGCAGTATTTT. The chain has TRBV3-1 and TRBJ2-3; TRBD2 matches 10 bases. This CDR3 is built from 16 residues. Looked up from germline, CDR1 is LGHDT and CDR2 is YNNKEL (reference sequence). Trimming removed 0 bases from V and 5 bases from J; junction bases left unmatched: 5.